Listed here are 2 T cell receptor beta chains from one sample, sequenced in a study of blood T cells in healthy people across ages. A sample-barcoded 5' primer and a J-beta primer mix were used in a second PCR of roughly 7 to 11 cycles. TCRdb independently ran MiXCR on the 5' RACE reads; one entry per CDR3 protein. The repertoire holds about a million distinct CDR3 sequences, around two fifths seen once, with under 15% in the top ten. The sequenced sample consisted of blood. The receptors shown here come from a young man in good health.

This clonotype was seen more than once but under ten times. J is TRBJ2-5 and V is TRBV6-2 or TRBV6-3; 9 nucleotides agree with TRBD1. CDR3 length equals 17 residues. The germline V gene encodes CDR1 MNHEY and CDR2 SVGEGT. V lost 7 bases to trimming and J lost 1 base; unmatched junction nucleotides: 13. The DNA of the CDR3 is TGTGCCAGCACCTTAAAACGCGGGACAGGGAGCCAAGAGACCCAGTACTTC. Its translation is CASTLKRGTGSQETQYF.

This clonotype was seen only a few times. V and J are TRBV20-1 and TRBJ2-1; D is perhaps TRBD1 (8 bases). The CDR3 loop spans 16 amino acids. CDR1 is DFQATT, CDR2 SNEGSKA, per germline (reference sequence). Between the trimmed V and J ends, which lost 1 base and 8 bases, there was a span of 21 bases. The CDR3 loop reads CSARGPDRGGVYEQFF. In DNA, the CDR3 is TGCAGTGCTAGAGGCCCTGACAGGGGAGGGGTCTATGAGCAGTTCTTC.